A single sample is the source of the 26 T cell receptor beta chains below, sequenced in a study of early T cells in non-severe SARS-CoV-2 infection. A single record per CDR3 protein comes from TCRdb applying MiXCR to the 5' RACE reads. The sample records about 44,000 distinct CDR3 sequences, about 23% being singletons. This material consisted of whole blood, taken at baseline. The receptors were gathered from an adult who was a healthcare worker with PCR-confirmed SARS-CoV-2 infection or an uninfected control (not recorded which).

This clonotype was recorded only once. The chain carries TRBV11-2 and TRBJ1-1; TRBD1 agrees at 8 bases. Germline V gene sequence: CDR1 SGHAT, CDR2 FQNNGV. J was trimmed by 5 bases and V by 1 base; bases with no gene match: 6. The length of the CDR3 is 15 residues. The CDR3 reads CASSLGQGRFTEAFF. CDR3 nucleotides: TGTGCCAGCAGCTTAGGACAGGGGAGGTTTACTGAAGCTTTCTTT.

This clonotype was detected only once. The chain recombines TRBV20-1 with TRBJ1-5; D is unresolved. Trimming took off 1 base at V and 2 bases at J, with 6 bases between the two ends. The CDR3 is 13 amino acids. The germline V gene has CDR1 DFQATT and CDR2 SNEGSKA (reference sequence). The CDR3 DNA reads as TGCAGTGCTAGAGGGCAGGGCAATCAGCCCCAGCATTTT. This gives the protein CSARGQGNQPQHF.

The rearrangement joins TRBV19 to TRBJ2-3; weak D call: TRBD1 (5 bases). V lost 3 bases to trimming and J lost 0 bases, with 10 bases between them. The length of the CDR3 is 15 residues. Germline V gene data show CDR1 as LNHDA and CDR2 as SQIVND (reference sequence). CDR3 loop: CASSMLAGSTDTQYF. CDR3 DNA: TGTGCCAGTAGTATGCTGGCAGGGAGCACAGATACGCAGTATTTT. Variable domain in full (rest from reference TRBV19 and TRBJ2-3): DGGITQSPKYLFRKEGQNVTLSCEQNLNHDAMYWYRQDPGQGLRLIYYSQIVNDFQKGDIAEGYSVSREKKESFPLTVTSAQKNPTAFYLCASSMLAGSTDTQYFGPGTRLTVL.

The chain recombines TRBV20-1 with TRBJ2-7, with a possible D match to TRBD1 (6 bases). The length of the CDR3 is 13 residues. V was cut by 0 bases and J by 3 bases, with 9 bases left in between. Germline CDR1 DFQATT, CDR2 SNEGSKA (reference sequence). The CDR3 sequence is CSARDHRDYEQYF. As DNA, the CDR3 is TGCAGTGCTAGAGATCACAGGGACTACGAGCAGTACTTC.

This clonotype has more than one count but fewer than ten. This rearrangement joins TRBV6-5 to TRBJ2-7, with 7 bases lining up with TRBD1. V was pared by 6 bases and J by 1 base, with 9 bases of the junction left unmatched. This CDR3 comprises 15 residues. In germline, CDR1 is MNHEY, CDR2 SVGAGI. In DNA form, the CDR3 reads TGTGCCAGCAGAACCTGGACAGGACTTTCCTACGAGCAGTACTTC. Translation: CASRTWTGLSYEQYF.

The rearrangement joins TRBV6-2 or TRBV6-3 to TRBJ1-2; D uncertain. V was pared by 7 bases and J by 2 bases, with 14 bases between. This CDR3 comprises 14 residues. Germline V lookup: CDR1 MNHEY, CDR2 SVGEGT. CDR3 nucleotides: TGTGCCAGCACCACCCGGCCACCCAACTATGGCTACACCTTC. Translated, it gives CASTTRPPNYGYTF.

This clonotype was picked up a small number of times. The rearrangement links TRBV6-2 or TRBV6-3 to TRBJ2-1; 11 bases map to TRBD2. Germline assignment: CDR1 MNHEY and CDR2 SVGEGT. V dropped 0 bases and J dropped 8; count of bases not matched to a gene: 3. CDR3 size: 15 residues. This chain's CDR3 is CASSYSSGGADEQFF. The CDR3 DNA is TGTGCCAGCAGTTACTCTAGCGGGGGGGCGGATGAGCAGTTCTTC.

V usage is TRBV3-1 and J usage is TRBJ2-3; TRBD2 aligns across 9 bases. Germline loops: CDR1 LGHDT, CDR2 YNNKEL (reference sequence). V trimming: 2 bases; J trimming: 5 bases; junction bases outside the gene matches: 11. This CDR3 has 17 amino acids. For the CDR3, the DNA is TGTGCCAGCAGCCAATTGGCGCGAGCGGGGGGAGGAGATACGCAGTATTTT. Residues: CASSQLARAGGGDTQYF.

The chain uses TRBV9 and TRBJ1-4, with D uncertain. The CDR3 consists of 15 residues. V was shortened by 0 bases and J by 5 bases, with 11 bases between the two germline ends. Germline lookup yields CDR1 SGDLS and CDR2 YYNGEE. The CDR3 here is CASSVVRQGNEKLFF. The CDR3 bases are TGTGCCAGCAGCGTAGTTCGTCAAGGAAATGAAAAACTGTTTTTT.

CDR3 residues: CASSSDGFNEQFF. CDR3 nucleotides: TGTGCCAGCAGCTCGGACGGATTCAATGAGCAGTTCTTC. The chain carries TRBV7-2 and TRBJ2-1; no definite D call. Germline assignment: CDR1 SGHTA and CDR2 FQGNSA. V lost 4 bases and J 6 bases, leaving 10 bases between the germline ends. The CDR3 totals 13 residues.

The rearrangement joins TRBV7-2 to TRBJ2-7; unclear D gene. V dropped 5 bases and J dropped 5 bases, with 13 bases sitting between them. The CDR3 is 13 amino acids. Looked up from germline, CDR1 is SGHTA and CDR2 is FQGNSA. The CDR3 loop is CASSPGSWHEQYF. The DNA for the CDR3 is TGTGCCAGCAGCCCCGGGTCTTGGCACGAGCAGTACTTC.

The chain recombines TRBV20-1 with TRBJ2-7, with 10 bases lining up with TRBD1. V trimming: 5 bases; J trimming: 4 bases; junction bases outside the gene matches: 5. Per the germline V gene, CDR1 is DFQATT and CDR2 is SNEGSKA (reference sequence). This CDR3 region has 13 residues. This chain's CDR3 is CSASRDRGYEQYF. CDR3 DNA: TGCAGTGCTTCCCGGGACAGGGGTTACGAGCAGTACTTC.

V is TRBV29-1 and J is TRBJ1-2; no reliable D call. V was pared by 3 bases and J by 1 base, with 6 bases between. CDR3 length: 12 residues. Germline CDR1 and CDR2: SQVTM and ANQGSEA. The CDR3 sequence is CSVDGFNYGYTF. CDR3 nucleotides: TGCAGCGTTGACGGGTTTAACTATGGCTACACCTTC.

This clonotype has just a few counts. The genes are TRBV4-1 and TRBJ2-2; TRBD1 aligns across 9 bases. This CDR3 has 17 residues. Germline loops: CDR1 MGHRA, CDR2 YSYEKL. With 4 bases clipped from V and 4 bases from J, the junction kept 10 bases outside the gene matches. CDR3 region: CASSRITGGFGTGELFF. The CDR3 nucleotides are TGCGCCAGCAGCCGAATTACAGGGGGCTTCGGCACCGGGGAGCTGTTTTTT.

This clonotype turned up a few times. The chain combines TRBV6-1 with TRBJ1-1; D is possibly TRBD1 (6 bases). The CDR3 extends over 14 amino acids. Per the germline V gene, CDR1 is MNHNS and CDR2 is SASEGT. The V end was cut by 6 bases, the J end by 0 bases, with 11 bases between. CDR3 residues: CASRKTGMNTEAFF. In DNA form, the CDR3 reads TGTGCCAGCAGAAAGACAGGCATGAACACTGAAGCTTTCTTT.

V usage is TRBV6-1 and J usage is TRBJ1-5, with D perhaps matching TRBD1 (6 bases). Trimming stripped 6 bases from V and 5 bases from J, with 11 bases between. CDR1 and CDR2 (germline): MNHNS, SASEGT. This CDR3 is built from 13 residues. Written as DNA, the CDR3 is TGTGCCAGCAGAAACGAGGGGGATCAGCCCCAGCATTTT. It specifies CASRNEGDQPQHF.

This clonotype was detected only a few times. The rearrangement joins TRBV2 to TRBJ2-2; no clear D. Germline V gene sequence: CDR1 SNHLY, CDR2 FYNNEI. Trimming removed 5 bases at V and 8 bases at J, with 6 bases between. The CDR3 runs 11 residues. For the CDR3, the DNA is TGTGCCAGCAGTAAGGGAGGGGAGCTGTTTTTT. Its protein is CASSKGGELFF.

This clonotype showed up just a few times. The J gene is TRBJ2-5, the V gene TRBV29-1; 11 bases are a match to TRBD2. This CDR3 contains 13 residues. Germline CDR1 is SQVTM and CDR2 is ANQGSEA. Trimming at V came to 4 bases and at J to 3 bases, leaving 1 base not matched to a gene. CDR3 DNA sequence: TGCAGCGTTGGACTAGCGGGGAAAGAGACCCAGTACTTC. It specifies CSVGLAGKETQYF.

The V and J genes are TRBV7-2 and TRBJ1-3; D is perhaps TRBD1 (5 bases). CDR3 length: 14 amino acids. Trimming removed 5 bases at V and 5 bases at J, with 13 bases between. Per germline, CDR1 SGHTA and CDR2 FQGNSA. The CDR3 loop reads CASSLNVGRNTIYF. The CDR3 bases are TGTGCCAGCAGCCTAAATGTGGGGCGAAACACCATATATTTT.

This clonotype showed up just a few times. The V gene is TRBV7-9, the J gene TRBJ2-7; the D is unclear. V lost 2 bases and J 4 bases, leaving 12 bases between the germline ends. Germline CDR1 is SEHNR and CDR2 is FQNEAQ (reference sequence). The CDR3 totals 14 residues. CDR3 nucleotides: TGTGCCAGCAGCTTAAAGGGCAGAGATTACGAGCAGTACTTC. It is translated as CASSLKGRDYEQYF.

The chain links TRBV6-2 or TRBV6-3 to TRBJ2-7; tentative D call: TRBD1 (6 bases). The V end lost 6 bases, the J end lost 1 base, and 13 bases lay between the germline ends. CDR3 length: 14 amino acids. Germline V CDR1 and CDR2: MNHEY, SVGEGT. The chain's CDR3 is CASRPFGQSYEQYF. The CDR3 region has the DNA TGTGCCAGCAGGCCCTTTGGACAGTCCTACGAGCAGTACTTC.

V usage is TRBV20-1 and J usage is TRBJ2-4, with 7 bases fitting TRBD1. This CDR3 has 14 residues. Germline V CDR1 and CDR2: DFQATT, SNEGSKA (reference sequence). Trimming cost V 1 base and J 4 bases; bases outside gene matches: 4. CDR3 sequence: CSARVPGQKNIQYF. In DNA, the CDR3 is TGCAGTGCTAGAGTTCCGGGACAGAAAAACATTCAGTACTTC.

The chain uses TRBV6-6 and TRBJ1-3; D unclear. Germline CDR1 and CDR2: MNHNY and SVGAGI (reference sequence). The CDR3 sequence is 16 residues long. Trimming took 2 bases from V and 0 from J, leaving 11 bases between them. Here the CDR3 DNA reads TGTGCCAGCAGTTACGCCAGCCTAGGCTCTGGAAACACCATATATTTT. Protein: CASSYASLGSGNTIYF.

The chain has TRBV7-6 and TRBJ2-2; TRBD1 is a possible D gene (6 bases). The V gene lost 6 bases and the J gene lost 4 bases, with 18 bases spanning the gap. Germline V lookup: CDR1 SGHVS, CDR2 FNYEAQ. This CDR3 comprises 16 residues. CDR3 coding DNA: TGTGCCAGCAGTTCCTTACAGGGTCGTGGCACCGGGGAGCTGTTTTTT. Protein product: CASSSLQGRGTGELFF.

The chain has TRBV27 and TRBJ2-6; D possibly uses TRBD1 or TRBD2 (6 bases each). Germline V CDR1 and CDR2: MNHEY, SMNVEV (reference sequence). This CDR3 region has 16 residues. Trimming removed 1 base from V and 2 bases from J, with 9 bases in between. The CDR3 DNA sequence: TGTGCCAGCAGTTTATGGGGGGCGCCTGGGGCCAACGTCCTGACTTTC. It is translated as CASSLWGAPGANVLTF.

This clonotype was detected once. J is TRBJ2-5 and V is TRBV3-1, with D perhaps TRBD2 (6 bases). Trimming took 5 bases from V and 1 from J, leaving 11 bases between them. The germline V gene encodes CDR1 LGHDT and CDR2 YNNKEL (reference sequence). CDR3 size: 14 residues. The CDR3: CASSTRDSQETQYF. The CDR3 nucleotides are TGTGCCAGCAGCACCCGGGACTCCCAAGAGACCCAGTACTTC.